The clone carrying this TCR beta chain was seen a single time. Per germline, CDR1 KGHDR and CDR2 SFDVKD. This CDR3 comprises 14 residues. Trimming cost V 2 bases and J 5 bases; bases outside gene matches: 0. The source of the sample is a study of blood T cell repertoires in COVID-19. Per the original data handling: Amplification of reference gene primers provided the estimated nucleated cell counts. The repertoire was sequenced with immunoSEQ multiplex PCR; TCRdb's copy has only in-frame clones and lacks some. V, J and clone size are those of that table, while D and trimming were read from the DNA. This repertoire shows under 80,000 clones, approximately 80% found once; its top ten account for roughly 4.8%.

The TCR originated in an elderly woman with active or convalescent COVID-19. The sequenced material came from peripheral blood. V usage is TRBV24-1 and J usage is TRBJ2-2, with 8 bases fitting TRBD1. The CDR3 DNA reads as TGTGCCACCAGTGATTACAGGGGGACCGGGGAGCTGTTTTTT. Amino acid sequence: CATSDYRGTGELFF.